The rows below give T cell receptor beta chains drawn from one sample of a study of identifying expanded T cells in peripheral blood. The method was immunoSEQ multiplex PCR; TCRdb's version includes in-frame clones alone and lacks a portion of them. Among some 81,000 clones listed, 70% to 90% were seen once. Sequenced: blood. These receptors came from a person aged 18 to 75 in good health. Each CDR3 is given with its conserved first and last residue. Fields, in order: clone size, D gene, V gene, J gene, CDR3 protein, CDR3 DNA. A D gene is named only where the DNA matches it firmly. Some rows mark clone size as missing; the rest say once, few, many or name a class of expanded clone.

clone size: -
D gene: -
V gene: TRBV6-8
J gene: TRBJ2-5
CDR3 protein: CASSHRQGETQYF
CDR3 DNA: TGTGCCAGCAGTCACAGGCAAGGAGAGACCCAGTACTTC

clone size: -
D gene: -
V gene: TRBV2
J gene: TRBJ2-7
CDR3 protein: CASINEGAASYEQYF
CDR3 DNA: TGTGCCAGCATCAACGAGGGCGCGGCCTCCTACGAGCAGTACTTC

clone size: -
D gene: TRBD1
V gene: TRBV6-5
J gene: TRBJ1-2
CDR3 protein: CASSERTGQVGYTF
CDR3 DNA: TGTGCCAGCAGTGAAAGGACAGGGCAAGTTGGCTACACCTTC

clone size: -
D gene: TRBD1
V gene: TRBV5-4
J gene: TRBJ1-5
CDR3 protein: CASSLGGQGESNQPQHF
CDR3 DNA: TGTGCCAGCAGCTTGGGAGGACAGGGGGAGAGCAATCAGCCCCAGCATTTT

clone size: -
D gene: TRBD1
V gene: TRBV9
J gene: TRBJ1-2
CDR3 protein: CASSAGQGNGYTF
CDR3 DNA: TGTGCCAGCAGCGCGGGACAGGGAAATGGCTACACCTTC

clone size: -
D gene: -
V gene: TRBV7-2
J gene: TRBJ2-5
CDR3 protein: CASGTTQETQYF
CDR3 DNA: TGTGCCAGCGGGACAACGCAAGAGACCCAGTACTTC

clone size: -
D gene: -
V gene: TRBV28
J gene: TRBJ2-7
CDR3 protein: CASRAGEQYF
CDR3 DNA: TGTGCCAGTAGGGCGGGCGAGCAGTACTTC

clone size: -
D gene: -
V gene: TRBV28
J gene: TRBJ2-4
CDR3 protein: CASLRENIQYF
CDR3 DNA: TGTGCCAGCTTAAGGGAAAACATTCAGTACTTC

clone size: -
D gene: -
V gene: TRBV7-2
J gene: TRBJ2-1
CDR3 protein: CASSQGLGYEQFF
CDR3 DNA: TGTGCCAGCAGCCAGGGTCTAGGGTATGAGCAGTTCTTC

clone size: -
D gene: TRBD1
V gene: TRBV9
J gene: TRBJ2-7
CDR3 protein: CASSVEGQTSYEQYF
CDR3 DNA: TGTGCCAGCAGCGTTGAGGGACAGACTTCCTACGAGCAGTACTTC

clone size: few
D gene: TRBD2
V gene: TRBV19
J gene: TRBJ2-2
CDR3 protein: CASSRGVGGSGTGELFF
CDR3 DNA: TGTGCCAGTAGTAGGGGGGTTGGCGGGAGTGGCACCGGGGAGCTGTTTTTT

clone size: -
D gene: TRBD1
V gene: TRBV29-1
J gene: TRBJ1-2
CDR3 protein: CSVGGQVPLYGYTF
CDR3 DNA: TGCAGCGTTGGGGGACAGGTCCCCCTCTATGGCTACACCTTC

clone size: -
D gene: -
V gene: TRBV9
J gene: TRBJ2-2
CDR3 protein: CASSAWDPPRTGELFF
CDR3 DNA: TGTGCCAGCAGCGCTTGGGACCCACCAAGGACCGGGGAGCTGTTTTTT

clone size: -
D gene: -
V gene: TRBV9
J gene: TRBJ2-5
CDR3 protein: CASSVGRRDRPSQETQYF
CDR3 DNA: TGTGCCAGCAGCGTAGGCCGGCGGGACAGACCATCTCAAGAGACCCAGTACTTC

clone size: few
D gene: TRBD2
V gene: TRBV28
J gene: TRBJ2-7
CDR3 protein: CATWGGELYEQYF
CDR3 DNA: TGTGCCACCTGGGGGGGAGAGTTGTACGAGCAGTACTTC

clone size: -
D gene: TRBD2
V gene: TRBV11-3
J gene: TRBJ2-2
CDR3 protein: CASSLVTSGIAGELFF
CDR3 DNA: TGTGCCAGCAGCTTAGTTACTAGCGGGATAGCCGGGGAGCTGTTTTTT

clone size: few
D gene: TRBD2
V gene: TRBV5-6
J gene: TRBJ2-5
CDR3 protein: CASTKPGLTVQYF
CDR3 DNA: TGTGCCAGCACAAAACCGGGACTAACCGTCCAGTACTTC

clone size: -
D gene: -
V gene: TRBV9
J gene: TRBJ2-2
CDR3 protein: CASSGAGTRTGELFF
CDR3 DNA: TGTGCCAGCAGCGGGGCCGGGACGCGAACCGGGGAGCTGTTTTTT

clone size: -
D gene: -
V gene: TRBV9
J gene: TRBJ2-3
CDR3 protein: CASSKTTSTDTQYF
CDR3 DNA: TGTGCCAGCAGTAAGACTACTTCCACAGATACGCAGTATTTT

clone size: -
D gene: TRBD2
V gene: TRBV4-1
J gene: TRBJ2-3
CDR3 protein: CASSQQVAGGSDTQYF
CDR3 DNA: TGCGCCAGCAGCCAACAGGTGGCGGGAGGGTCGGATACGCAGTATTTT

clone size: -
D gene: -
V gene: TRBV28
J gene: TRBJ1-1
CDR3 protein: CASSPLGGGDTEAFF
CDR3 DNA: TGTGCCAGCAGCCCCTTAGGGGGAGGGGACACTGAAGCTTTCTTT

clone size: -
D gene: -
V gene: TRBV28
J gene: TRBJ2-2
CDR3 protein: CASSLSLGQNTGELFF
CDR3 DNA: TGTGCCAGCAGTTTATCCCTAGGGCAGAACACCGGGGAGCTGTTTTTT

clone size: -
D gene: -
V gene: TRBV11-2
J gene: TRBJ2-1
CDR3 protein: CASSLDGNEQFF
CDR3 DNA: TGTGCCAGCAGCTTAGATGGAAATGAGCAGTTCTTC

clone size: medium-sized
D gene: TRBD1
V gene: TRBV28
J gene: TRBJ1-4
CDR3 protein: CASSSGGAGEKLFF
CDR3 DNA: TGTGCCAGCAGTTCAGGGGGCGCGGGAGAAAAACTGTTTTTT

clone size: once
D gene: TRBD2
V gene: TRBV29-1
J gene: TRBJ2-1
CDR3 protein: CSVTPGLAGDNEQFF
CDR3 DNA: TGCAGCGTAACCCCTGGACTAGCGGGGGACAATGAGCAGTTCTTC

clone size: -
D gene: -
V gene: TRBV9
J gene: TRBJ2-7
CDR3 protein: CASSVGPEVYEQYF
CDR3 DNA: TGTGCCAGCAGCGTAGGGCCCGAGGTCTACGAGCAGTACTTC

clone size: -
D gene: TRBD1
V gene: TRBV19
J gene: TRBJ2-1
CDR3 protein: CASSRTGVDEQFF
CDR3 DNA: TGTGCCAGTAGCAGGACAGGGGTCGATGAGCAGTTCTTC

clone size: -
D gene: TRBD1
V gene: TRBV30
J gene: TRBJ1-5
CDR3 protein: CAWSGQAGQPQHF
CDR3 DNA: TGTGCCTGGAGCGGACAGGCCGGTCAGCCCCAGCATTTT

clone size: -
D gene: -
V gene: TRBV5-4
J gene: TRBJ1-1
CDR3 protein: CASSLRNTEAFF
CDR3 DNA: TGTGCCAGCAGCTTGCGGAACACTGAAGCTTTCTTT

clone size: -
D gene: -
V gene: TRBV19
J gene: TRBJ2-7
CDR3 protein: CASSIEDTTYEQYF
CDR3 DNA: TGTGCCAGTAGTATAGAGGACACCACCTACGAGCAGTACTTC

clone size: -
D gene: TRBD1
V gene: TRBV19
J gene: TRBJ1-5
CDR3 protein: CASSTLGQVPYSNQPQHF
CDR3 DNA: TGTGCCAGTAGTACTCTGGGACAGGTCCCATATAGCAATCAGCCCCAGCATTTT

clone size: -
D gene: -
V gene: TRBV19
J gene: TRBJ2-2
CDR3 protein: CASNLAWDTGELFF
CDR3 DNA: TGTGCCAGTAACCTAGCCTGGGATACCGGGGAGCTGTTTTTT

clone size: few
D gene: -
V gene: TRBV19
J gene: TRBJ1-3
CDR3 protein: CASSRGAPGNTIYF
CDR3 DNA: TGTGCCAGTAGTAGGGGGGCGCCCGGAAACACCATATATTTT

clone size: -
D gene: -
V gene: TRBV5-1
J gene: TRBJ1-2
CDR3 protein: CASSLVETGNYGYTF
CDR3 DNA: TGCGCCAGCAGCTTGGTTGAAACAGGGAACTATGGCTACACCTTC

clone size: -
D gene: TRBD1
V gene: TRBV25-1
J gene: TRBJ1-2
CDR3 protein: CASSESPGQGRWGYTF
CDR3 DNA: TGTGCCAGCAGTGAATCCCCGGGACAGGGGAGGTGGGGCTACACCTTC

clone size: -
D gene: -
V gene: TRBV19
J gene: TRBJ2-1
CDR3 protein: CASTQGDGGRNEQFF
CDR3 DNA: TGTGCCAGTACCCAGGGGGATGGGGGGAGGAATGAGCAGTTCTTC

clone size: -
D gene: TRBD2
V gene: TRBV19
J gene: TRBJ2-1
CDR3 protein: CASSIVRTSGTGEQFF
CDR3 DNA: TGTGCCAGTAGTATAGTGCGGACTAGCGGGACTGGTGAGCAGTTCTTC

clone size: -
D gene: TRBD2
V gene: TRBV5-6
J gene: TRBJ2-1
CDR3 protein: CASSLTSGGYQYNEQFF
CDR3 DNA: TGTGCCAGCAGCTTGACTAGCGGGGGTTACCAGTACAATGAGCAGTTCTTC

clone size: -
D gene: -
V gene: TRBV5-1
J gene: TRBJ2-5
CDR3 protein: CASSFEFPETQYF
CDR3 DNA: TGCGCCAGCAGCTTTGAGTTCCCAGAGACCCAGTACTTC

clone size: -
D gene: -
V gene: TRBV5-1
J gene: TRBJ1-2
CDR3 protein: CASSLAQDGYTF
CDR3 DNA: TGCGCCAGCAGCTTGGCACAGGATGGCTACACCTTC

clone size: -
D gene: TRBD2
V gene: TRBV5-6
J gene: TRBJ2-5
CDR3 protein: CASSLWGGRVETQYF
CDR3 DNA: TGTGCCAGCAGCTTGTGGGGCGGGAGAGTAGAGACCCAGTACTTC

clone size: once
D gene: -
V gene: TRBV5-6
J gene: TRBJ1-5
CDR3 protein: CASSYFADLTTEPRAQHF
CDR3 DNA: TGTGCCAGCAGCTACTTTGCCGATTTGACGACGGAGCCTAGGGCCCAGCATTTT

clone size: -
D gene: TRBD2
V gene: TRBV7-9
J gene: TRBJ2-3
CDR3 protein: CASSPPLAGPKGTDTQYF
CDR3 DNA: TGTGCCAGCAGCCCCCCGTTAGCGGGACCCAAAGGAACAGATACGCAGTATTTT

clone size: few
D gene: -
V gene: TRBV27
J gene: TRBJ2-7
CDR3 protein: CASSTQPTGSYEQYF
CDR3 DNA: TGTGCCAGCAGTACCCAACCGACAGGATCCTACGAGCAGTACTTC

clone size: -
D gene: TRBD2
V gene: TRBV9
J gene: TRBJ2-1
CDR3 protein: CASSVTSGAPYNEQFF
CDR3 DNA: TGTGCCAGCAGCGTAACTAGCGGGGCACCCTACAATGAGCAGTTCTTC

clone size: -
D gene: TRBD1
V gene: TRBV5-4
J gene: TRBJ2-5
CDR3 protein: CASSPGDRGGVETQYF
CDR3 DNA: TGTGCCAGCAGCCCCGGGGACAGGGGGGGCGTCGAGACCCAGTACTTC